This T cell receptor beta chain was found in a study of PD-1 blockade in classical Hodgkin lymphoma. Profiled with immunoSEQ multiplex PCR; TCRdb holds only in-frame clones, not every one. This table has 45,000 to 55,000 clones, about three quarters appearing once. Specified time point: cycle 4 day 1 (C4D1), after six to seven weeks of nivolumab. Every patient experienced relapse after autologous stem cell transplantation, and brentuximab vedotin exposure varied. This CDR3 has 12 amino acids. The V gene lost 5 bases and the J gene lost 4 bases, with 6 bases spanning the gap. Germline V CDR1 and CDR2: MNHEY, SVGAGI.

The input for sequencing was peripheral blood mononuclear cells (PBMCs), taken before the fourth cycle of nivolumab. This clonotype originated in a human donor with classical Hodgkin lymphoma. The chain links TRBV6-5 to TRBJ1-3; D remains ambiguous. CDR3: CASSDQGNTIYF. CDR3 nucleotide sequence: TGTGCCAGCAGTGACCAAGGAAACACCATATATTTT.